The T cell receptor (beta chain) described here comes from a study of beta chain features in type 1 diabetes. Overall study: Cells sorted and examined across all samples totaled more than 90,000,000.

The whole isolated RNA underwent reverse transcription, so sequencing captured expressed TCRB transcripts. Here immunoSEQ multiplex PCR was the method, and the copy in TCRdb shows in-frame clones only, minus some. The table shows 130,000 to 150,000 clones, with 10% occurring only once. Isolation of CD4+ naive, central memory, regulatory and stem cell-like memory cells was achieved by sorting via CD45RO/CCR7/CD25/CD127/CD95/CD27. Points from the study as a whole: cDNA-based sequencing might over-represent cells highly expressing TCR. The similarity of naive, central memory and Treg TCRB repertoires appeared greater among patients than among healthy donors.

The J segment lost 2 bases and the V segment lost 3 bases, leaving 0 bases of the junction unmatched. Per the germline V gene, CDR1 is SGHTA and CDR2 is FQGNSA. There are 16 residues in the CDR3. About this clone: Its antigen remains unidentified. This sample includes further DNA sequences coding for the same CDR3.

V and J are TRBV7-2 and TRBJ2-5; 16 positions agree with TRBD2. The clonotype originates from a man between 18 and 35 years old in good health. The specimen sequenced was naive CD4+ T cells from blood. The CDR3, as DNA: TGTGCCAGCAGCTTGGGACTAGCGGGGGGGCAAGAGACCCAGTACTTC. Amino acid sequence: CASSLGLAGGQETQYF.